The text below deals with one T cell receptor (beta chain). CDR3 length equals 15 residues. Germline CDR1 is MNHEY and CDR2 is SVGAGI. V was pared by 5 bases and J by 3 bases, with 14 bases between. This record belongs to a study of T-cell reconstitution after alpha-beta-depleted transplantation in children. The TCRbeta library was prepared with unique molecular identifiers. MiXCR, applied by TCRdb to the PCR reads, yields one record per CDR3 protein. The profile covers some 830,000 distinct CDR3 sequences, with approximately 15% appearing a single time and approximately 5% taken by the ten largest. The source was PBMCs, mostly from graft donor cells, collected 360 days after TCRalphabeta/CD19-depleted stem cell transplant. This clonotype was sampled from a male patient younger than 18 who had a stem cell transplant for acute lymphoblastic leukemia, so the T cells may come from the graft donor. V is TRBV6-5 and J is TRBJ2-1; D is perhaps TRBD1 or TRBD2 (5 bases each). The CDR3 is CASSTDGTGYNEQFF. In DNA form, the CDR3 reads TGTGCCAGCAGTACCGACGGGACCGGCTACAATGAGCAGTTCTTC.